The rows below give T cell receptor beta chains drawn from one sample of a study of cytomegalovirus exposure and HLA in healthy donors. Libraries were prepared by immunoSEQ multiplex PCR; TCRdb keeps only in-frame clonotypes and omits some of them. The sample lists about 94,000 clones; 81% were seen once. Specimen: PBMCs. All receptors derive from a human donor in good health. Both conserved end residues are part of each CDR3. A D gene is named only where the DNA matches it firmly. Expanded clones are given a class, and other clones once, few, many or no size at all.

TRBD1	-	TRBV5-4	15	TRBJ1-6	TGTGCCAGCAGCATTGGACAGGGATGGAATTCACCCCTCCACTTT	CASSIGQGWNSPLHF
-	-	TRBV11-1	13	TRBJ2-7	TGTGCCAGCAGCTTAGCAGGGGCCGGCGAGCAGTACTTC	CASSLAGAGEQYF
-	-	TRBV7-2	13	TRBJ2-7	TGTGCCAGCAGCATGACAGGTTTCTACGAGCAGTACTTC	CASSMTGFYEQYF
TRBD2	once	TRBV9	17	TRBJ2-3	TGTGCCAGCAGCCCGCGACCGGGACTAGCGTCGGGAGATACGCAGTATTTT	CASSPRPGLASGDTQYF
-	-	TRBV28	14	TRBJ1-1	TGTGCCAGCCGACCGAGGGGGGGAGGCACTGAAGCTTTCTTT	CASRPRGGGTEAFF
-	-	TRBV4-3	14	TRBJ2-2	TGCGCCAGCAGCCAGCTGTCGGTGACCGGGGAGCTGTTTTTT	CASSQLSVTGELFF
-	-	TRBV9	15	TRBJ2-1	TGTGCCAGCAGCGTAGATGGGCCCACCTACAATGAGCAGTTCTTC	CASSVDGPTYNEQFF
TRBD1	-	TRBV30	14	TRBJ1-5	TGTGCCTGGACCCCGACAGGGCGCAATCAGCCCCAGCATTTT	CAWTPTGRNQPQHF
-	-	TRBV11-3	18	TRBJ2-6	TGTGCCAGCAGCTTAGAAATAGGGGGTTACTCTGGGGCCAACGTCCTGACTTTC	CASSLEIGGYSGANVLTF
TRBD2	-	TRBV5-5	16	TRBJ2-7	TGTGCCAGCAGCTTGCAGGCTAGCGGGAGTAAGGACGAGCAGTACTTC	CASSLQASGSKDEQYF
TRBD1	-	TRBV5-4	14	TRBJ2-3	TGTGCCAGCAGCCGGGACAGGGGCGTGAATACGCAGTATTTT	CASSRDRGVNTQYF
TRBD1	-	TRBV27	17	TRBJ1-6	TGTGCCAGCAGTTTATCCCCAGGGGGCAGTGATAATTCACCCCTCCACTTT	CASSLSPGGSDNSPLHF
-	-	TRBV11-1	12	TRBJ2-7	TGTGCCAGCAGCCCTGGGGGGTACGAGCAGTACTTC	CASSPGGYEQYF
-	once	TRBV6-5	15	TRBJ2-7	TGTGCCAGCAGTTACTCCCAACCCAGCTCCTACGAGCAGTACTTC	CASSYSQPSSYEQYF
TRBD1	-	TRBV7-9	15	TRBJ1-2	TGTGCCAGCAGCTCCTACGACAGGGTGGACTATGGCTACACCTTC	CASSSYDRVDYGYTF
-	-	TRBV9	14	TRBJ2-5	TGTGCCAGCAGCGTACAGGGCTCCCAAGAGACCCAGTACTTC	CASSVQGSQETQYF
-	-	TRBV2	12	TRBJ1-1	TGTGCCAGCACCCCCCCCATCCCTGAAGCTTTCTTT	CASTPPIPEAFF
-	-	TRBV4-3	13	TRBJ1-1	TGCGCCAGCAGCTGGGGGGGGAACACTGAAGCTTTCTTT	CASSWGGNTEAFF
-	-	TRBV7-3	13	TRBJ1-6	TGTGCCAGCAGTCCGACTGGGAGTTCACCCCTCCACTTT	CASSPTGSSPLHF
TRBD1	-	TRBV2	14	TRBJ1-4	TGTGCCACCACCGCCGGGACAGGGGGTGAAAAACTGTTTTTT	CATTAGTGGEKLFF
TRBD2	-	TRBV4-1	15	TRBJ2-1	TGCGCCAGCGGACCCAGCGGGGGAAGCTACAATGAGCAGTTCTTC	CASGPSGGSYNEQFF
-	-	TRBV2	13	TRBJ2-1	TGTGCCAGCAGTGAGTCCCACCTCGGTGAGCAGTTCTTC	CASSESHLGEQFF
TRBD1	-	TRBV5-1	15	TRBJ2-7	TGCGCCAGCAGCTTGGTTTGGGACAGGGGGTACGAGCAGTACTTC	CASSLVWDRGYEQYF
TRBD1	-	TRBV7-2	13	TRBJ2-7	TGTGCCAGCAGCGCGCCGGGACAGGGGGAGCAGTACTTC	CASSAPGQGEQYF
-	-	TRBV11-3	17	TRBJ2-3	TGTGCCAGCAGCTTAGATCGAGGGAGGCCGCCGAGGGATACGCAGTATTTT	CASSLDRGRPPRDTQYF
-	-	TRBV9	17	TRBJ2-7	TGTGCCAGCAGCGTACAAGACTCCTGGACTAACTCCTACGAGCAGTACTTC	CASSVQDSWTNSYEQYF
TRBD1	-	TRBV2	14	TRBJ2-7	TGTGCCAGCAGCGGACAGGGTAGGGCCTACGAGCAGTACTTC	CASSGQGRAYEQYF
TRBD1	-	TRBV27	17	TRBJ2-2	TGTGCCAGCAGTCGAACCTTCGGACAGGGCTACACCGGGGAGCTGTTTTTT	CASSRTFGQGYTGELFF
-	-	TRBV30	15	TRBJ2-2	TGTGCCTGGTCCGGACTGTTAATCTGTACCGGGGAGCTGTTTTTT	CAWSGLLICTGELFF
-	few	TRBV4-1	17	TRBJ2-1	TGCGCCAGCAGCCAAGGGCGGGCTAGAACTTCCTACAATGAGCAGTTCTTC	CASSQGRARTSYNEQFF
-	few	TRBV7-8	14	TRBJ1-2	TGTGCCAGCAGCCCCTTACTCGACGCAGGGCGCTACACCTTC	CASSPLLDAGRYTF
TRBD2	-	TRBV7-9	13	TRBJ2-5	TGTGCCAGCAGTCGGGGGGGGTCAGAGACCCAGTACTTC	CASSRGGSETQYF
-	-	TRBV6-4	16	TRBJ2-1	TGTGCCAGCAGTGCGGACCCAAGGGGGATCTACAATGAGCAGTTCTTC	CASSADPRGIYNEQFF
TRBD1	-	TRBV29-1	11	TRBJ2-7	TGCAGCGTCGGGACAGACTACGAGCAGTACTTC	CSVGTDYEQYF
-	-	TRBV7-7	13	TRBJ2-7	TGTGCTAGCAGCCTGGGGCCAAACTACGAGCAGTACTTC	CASSLGPNYEQYF
-	-	TRBV27	16	TRBJ2-2	TGTGCCAGCAGTTTATCTCAGACAGGGAACACCGGGGAGCTGTTTTTT	CASSLSQTGNTGELFF
-	-	TRBV6-6	13	TRBJ1-5	TGTGCCGGAGGAGGGGTGCGCCATCAGCCCCAGCATTTT	CAGGGVRHQPQHF
-	-	TRBV5-4	14	TRBJ1-2	TGTGCCAGCAGCTCAGACATGGGAGGCTATGGCTACACCTTC	CASSSDMGGYGYTF
TRBD1	-	TRBV11-2	16	TRBJ1-4	TGTGCCAGCAGCACTGGGACAGGGCTTACTAATGAAAAACTGTTTTTT	CASSTGTGLTNEKLFF
-	-	TRBV11-1	16	TRBJ1-1	TGTGCCAGCAGCTTAGGGGTTGCGGGGCTCGACACTGAAGCTTTCTTT	CASSLGVAGLDTEAFF
TRBD2	-	TRBV5-6	15	TRBJ2-1	TGTGCCAGCAGCTTTTGGGCGGGAGCCTACAATGAGCAGTTCTTC	CASSFWAGAYNEQFF
-	-	TRBV18	15	TRBJ2-1	TGTGCCAGCTCACCACAGGCTAGCCCCAACAATGAGCAGTTCTTC	CASSPQASPNNEQFF
-	-	TRBV28	15	TRBJ2-2	TGTGCCAGCATGGTAGGGGCGTCGAACACCGGGGAGCTGTTTTTT	CASMVGASNTGELFF
-	-	TRBV6-4	14	TRBJ1-1	TGTGCCAGCAGTGGAGTGGGACCGGGGGCTGAAGCTTTCTTT	CASSGVGPGAEAFF
-	-	TRBV7-9	16	TRBJ2-3	TGTGCCAGCAGCTTCCTAACAGGGTTGAGCACAGATACGCAGTATTTT	CASSFLTGLSTDTQYF
-	few	TRBV9	14	TRBJ2-7	TGTGCCAGCAGCCCCCGGGACACGGACTACGAGCAGTACTTC	CASSPRDTDYEQYF
TRBD2	-	TRBV7-8	18	TRBJ2-1	TGTGCCAGCAGCGTAGGTCAGCGGGAGCGAAGCTCCTACAATGAGCAGTTCTTC	CASSVGQRERSSYNEQFF
-	-	TRBV7-7	14	TRBJ2-5	TGTGCTAGCAGCTTACTGACTTATGGGGAGACCCAGTACTTC	CASSLLTYGETQYF
-	-	TRBV27	12	TRBJ2-2	TGTGCCACCAGCAGCGTCCCCGGGGAGCTGTTTTTT	CATSSVPGELFF